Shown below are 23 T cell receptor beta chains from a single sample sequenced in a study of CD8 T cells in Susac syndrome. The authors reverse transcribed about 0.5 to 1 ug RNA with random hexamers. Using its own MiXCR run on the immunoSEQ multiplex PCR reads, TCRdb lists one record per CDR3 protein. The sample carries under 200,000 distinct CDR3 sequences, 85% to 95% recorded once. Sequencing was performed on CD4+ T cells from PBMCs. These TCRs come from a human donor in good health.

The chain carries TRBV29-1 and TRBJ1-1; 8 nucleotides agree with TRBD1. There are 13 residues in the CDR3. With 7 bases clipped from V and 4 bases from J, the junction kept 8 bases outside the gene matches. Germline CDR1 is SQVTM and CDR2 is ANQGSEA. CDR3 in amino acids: CSATVTGGTEAFF. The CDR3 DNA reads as TGCAGCGCCACCGTTACAGGGGGCACTGAAGCTTTCTTT. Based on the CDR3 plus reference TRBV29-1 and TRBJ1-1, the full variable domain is SAVISQKPSRDICQRGTSLTIQCQVDSQVTMMFWYRQQPGQSLTLIATANQGSEATYESGFVIDKFPISRPNLTFSTLTVSNMSPEDSSIYLCSATVTGGTEAFFGQGTRLTVV.

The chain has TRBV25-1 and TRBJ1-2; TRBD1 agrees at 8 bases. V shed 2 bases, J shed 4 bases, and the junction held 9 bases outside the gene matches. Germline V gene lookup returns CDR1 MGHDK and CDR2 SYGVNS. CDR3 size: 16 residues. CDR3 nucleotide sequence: TGTGCCAGCAGTGAAGGAGGGACAGGCGAGTTCTATGGCTACACCTTC. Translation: CASSEGGTGEFYGYTF.

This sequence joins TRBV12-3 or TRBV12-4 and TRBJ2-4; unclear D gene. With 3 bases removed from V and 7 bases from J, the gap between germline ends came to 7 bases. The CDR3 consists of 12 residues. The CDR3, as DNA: TGTGCCAGCAGTTTCGAAGGGAACATTCAGTACTTC. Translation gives CASSFEGNIQYF.

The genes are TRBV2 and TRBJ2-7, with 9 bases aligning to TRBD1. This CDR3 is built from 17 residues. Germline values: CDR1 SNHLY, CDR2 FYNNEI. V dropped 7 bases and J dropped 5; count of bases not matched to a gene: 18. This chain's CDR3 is CASMRQSPGTGWDEQYF. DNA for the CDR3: TGTGCCAGCATGAGACAAAGTCCGGGGACAGGGTGGGACGAGCAGTACTTC. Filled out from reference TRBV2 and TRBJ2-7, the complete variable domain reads EPEVTQTPSHQVTQMGQEVILRCVPISNHLYFYWYRQILGQKVEFLVSFYNNEISEKSEIFDDQFSVERPDGSNFTLKIRSTKLEDSAMYFCASMRQSPGTGWDEQYFGPGTRLTVT.

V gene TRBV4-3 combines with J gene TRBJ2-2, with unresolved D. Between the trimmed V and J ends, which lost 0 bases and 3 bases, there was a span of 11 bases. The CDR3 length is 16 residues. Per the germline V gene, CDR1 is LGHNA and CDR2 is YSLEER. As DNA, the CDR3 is TGCGCCAGCAGCCAAGAACCTAACCGTTACACCGGGGAGCTGTTTTTT. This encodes CASSQEPNRYTGELFF.

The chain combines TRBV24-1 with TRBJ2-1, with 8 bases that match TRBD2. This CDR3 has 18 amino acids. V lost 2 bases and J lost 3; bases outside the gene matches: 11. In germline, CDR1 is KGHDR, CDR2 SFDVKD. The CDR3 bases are TGTGCCACCAGTGATTCACCTGGCGGGGGGCCCGACTACAATGAGCAGTTCTTC. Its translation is CATSDSPGGGPDYNEQFF.

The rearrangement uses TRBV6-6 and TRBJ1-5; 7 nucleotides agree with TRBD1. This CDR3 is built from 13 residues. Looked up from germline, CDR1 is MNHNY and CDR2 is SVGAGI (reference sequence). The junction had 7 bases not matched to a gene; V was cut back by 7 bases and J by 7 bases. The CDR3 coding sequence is TGTGCCAGCACCTCTGTACAGGGGCAGCCCCAGCATTTT. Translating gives CASTSVQGQPQHF.

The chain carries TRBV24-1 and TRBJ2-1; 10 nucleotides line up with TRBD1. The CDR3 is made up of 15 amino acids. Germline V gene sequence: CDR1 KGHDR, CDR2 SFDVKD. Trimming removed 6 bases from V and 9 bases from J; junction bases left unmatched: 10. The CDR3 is CATSWGTGAASEQFF. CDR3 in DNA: TGTGCCACCAGTTGGGGGACAGGGGCGGCGAGTGAGCAGTTCTTC.

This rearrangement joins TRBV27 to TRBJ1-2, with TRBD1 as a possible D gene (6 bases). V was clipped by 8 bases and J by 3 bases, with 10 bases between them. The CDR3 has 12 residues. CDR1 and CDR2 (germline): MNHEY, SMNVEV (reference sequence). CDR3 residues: CASRDTYYGYTF. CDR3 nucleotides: TGTGCCAGCCGGGACACCTACTATGGCTACACCTTC.

The CDR3 coding sequence is TGTGCCTGGAGGCCGGGACCCAATGAGCAGTTCTTC. The encoded protein is CAWRPGPNEQFF. The genes are TRBV30 and TRBJ2-1, with D perhaps TRBD1 or TRBD2 (5 bases each). The germline gives CDR1 GTSNPN, CDR2 SVGIG (reference sequence). This CDR3 region has 12 residues. V lost 3 bases and J lost 6, with 9 bases in between.

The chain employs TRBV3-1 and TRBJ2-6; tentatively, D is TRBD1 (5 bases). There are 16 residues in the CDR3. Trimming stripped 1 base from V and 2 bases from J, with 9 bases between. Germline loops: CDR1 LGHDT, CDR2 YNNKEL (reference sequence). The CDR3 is CASSQVSGTGANVLTF. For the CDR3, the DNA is TGTGCCAGCAGCCAAGTTTCAGGGACTGGGGCCAACGTCCTGACTTTC. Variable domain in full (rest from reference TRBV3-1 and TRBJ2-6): DTAVSQTPKYLVTQMGNDKSIKCEQNLGHDTMYWYKQDSKKFLKIMFSYNNKELIINETVPNRFSPKSPDKAHLNLHINSLELGDSAVYFCASSQVSGTGANVLTFGAGSRLTVL.

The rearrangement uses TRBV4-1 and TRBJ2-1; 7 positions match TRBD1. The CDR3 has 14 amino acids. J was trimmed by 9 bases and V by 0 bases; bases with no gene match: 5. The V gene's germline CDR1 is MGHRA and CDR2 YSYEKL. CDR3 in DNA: TGCGCCAGCAGCCAAGATCCACAGGGGAGTGAGCAGTTCTTC. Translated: CASSQDPQGSEQFF.

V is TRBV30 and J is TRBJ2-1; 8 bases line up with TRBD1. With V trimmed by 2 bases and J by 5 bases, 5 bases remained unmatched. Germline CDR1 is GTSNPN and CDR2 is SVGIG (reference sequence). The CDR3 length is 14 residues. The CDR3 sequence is CAWSSGQVDNEQFF. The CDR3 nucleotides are TGTGCCTGGAGTTCGGGACAGGTAGACAATGAGCAGTTCTTC.

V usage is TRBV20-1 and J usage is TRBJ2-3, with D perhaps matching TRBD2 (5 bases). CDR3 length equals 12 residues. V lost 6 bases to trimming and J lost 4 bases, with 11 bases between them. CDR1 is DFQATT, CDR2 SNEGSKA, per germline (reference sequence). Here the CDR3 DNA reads TGCAGTGCCCTGGTGGAGGCAGATACGCAGTATTTT. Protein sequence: CSALVEADTQYF.

CDR3: CATTWGGYEKLFF. The CDR3 DNA reads as TGTGCCACCACCTGGGGCGGCTATGAAAAACTGTTTTTT. The chain is built from TRBV15 and TRBJ1-4; possible D gene TRBD1, 5 bases. The germline gives CDR1 LNHNV, CDR2 YYDKDF (reference sequence). The CDR3 runs 13 residues. V gave up 7 bases and J gave up 6 bases, with 12 bases separating them.

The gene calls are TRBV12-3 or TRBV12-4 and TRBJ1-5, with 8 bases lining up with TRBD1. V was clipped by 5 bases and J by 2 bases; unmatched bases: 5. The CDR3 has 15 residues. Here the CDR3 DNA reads TGTGCCAGCAGTCTCCAGACAGGGGGCAATCAGCCCCAGCATTTT. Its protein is CASSLQTGGNQPQHF.

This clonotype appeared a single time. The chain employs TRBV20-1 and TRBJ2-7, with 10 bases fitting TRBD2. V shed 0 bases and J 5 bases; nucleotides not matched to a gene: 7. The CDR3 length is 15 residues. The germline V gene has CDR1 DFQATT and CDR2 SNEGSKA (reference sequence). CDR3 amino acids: CSARDPTSGAHEQYV. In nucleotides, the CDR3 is TGCAGTGCTAGAGATCCAACTAGCGGGGCCCACGAGCAGTACGTC.

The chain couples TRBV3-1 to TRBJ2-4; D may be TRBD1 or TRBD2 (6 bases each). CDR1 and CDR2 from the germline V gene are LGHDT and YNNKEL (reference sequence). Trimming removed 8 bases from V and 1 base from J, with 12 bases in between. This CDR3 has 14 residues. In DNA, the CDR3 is TGTGCCAGCTTGGGGGGCCGGGCCAAAAACATTCAGTACTTC. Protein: CASLGGRAKNIQYF. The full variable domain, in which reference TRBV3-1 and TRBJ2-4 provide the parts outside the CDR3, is DTAVSQTPKYLVTQMGNDKSIKCEQNLGHDTMYWYKQDSKKFLKIMFSYNNKELIINETVPNRFSPKSPDKAHLNLHINSLELGDSAVYFCASLGGRAKNIQYFGAGTRLSVL.

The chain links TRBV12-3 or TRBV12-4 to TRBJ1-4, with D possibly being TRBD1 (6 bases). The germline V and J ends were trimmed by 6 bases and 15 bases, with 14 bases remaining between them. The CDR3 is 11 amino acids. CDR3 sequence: CASRSRQDMFF. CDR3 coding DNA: TGTGCCAGCAGATCCCGACAGGACATGTTTTTT.

The CDR3 nucleotides are TGCAGCTCCTCAGGGAGTGGCACTGAAGCTTTCTTT. It encodes CSSSGSGTEAFF. This chain uses TRBV29-1 with TRBJ1-1; possibly TRBD1 for D (5 bases). CDR1 is SQVTM and CDR2 is ANQGSEA in the germline V gene. CDR3 length equals 12 residues. Trimming pared 8 bases from V and 4 bases from J, leaving 14 bases between.

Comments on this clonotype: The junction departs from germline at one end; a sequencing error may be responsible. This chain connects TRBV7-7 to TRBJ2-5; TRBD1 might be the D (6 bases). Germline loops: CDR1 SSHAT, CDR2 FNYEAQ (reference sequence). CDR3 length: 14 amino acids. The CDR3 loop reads CASSSYEGGETQYF. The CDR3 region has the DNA TGTGCTAGCAGCTCCTACGAAGGGGGTGAGACCCAGTACTTC.

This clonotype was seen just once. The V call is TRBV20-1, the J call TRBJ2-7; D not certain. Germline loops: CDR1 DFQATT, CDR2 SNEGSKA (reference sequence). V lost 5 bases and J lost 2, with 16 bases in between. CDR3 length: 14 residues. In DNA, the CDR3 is TGCAGTGCTGACCGAATTAGTCGGACCTACGAGCAGTACGTC. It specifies CSADRISRTYEQYV.

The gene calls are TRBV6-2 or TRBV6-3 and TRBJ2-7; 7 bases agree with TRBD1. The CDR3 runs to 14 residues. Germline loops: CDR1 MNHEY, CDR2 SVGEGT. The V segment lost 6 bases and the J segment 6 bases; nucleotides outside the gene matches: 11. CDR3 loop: CASSLDRVLREQYF. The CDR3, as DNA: TGTGCCAGCAGCCTCGACAGGGTCCTCCGCGAGCAGTACTTC.